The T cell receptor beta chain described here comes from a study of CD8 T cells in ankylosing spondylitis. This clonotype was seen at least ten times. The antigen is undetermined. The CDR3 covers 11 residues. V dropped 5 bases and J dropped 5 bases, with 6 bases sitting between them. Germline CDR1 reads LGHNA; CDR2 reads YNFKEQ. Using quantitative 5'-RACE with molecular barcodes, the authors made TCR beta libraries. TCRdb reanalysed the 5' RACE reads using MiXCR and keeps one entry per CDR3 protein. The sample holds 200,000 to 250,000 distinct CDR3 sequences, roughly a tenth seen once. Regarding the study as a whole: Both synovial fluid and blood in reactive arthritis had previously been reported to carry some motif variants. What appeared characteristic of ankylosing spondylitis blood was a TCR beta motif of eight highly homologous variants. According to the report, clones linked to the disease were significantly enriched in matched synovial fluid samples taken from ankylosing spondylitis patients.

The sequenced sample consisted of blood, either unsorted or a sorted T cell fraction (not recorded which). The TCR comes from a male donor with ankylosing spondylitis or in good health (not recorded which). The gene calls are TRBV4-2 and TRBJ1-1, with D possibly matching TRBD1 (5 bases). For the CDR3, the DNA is TGTGCCAGCAGCGGGGGGACTGAAGCTTTCTTT. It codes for CASSGGTEAFF.